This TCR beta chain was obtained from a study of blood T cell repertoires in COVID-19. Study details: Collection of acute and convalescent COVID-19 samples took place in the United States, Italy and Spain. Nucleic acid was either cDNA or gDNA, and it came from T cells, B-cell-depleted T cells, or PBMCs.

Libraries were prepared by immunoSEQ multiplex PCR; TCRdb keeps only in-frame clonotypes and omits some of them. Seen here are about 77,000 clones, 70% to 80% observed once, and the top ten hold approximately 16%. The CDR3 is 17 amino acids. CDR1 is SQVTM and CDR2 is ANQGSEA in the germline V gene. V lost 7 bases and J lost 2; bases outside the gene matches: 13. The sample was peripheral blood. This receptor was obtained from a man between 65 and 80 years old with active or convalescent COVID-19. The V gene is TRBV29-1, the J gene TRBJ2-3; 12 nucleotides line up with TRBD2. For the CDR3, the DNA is TGCAGCGCCCTCGGACTAGCGGGGCGTGGAGACACAGATACGCAGTATTTT. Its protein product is CSALGLAGRGDTDTQYF.